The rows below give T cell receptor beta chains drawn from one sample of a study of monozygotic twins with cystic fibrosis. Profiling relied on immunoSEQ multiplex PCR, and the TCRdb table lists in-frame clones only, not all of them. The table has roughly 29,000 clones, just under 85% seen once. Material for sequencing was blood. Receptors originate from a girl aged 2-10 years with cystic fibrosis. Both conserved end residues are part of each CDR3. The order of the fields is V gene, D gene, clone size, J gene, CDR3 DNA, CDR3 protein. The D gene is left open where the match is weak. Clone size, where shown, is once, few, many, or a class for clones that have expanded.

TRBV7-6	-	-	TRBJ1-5	TGTGCCAGCAGCTTAGAGGTCGGGGGTGTAAGCAATCAGCCCCAGCATTTT	CASSLEVGGVSNQPQHF
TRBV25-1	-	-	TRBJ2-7	TGTGCCAGCAGTGATTCCGGGGACTACGAGCAGTACTTC	CASSDSGDYEQYF
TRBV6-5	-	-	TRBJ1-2	TGTGCCAGTCAACAAGAGGGGGGGAGCTACACCTTC	CASQQEGGSYTF
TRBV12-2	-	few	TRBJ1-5	TGTGCAAGTCGGTTAGGGTCAACAAACCAGCATTTT	CASRLGSTNQHF
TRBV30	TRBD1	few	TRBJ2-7	TGTGCCTGGGACAGGGTCTTGAGCGAGCAGTACTTC	CAWDRVLSEQYF
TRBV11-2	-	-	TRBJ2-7	TGTGCCAGCAGCTTAGCTTTGGGTCAGAGAGTCGAGCAGTACTTC	CASSLALGQRVEQYF
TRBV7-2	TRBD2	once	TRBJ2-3	TGTGCCAGCAGCTTCGTAGCGGGAGTAACAGATACGCAGTATTTT	CASSFVAGVTDTQYF
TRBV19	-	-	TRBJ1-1	TGTGCCAGTAGTATAGGGGGTGGAAGAAACACTGAAGCTTTCTTT	CASSIGGGRNTEAFF
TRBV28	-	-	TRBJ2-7	TGTGCCAGCAGTCGAGGACCTAAGCAGTACTTC	CASSRGPKQYF
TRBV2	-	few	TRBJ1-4	TGTGCCAGCAGGGTCAGAGGGCTGGCAGGTAATGAAAAACTGTTTTTT	CASRVRGLAGNEKLFF
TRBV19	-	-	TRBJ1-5	TGTGCCAGTAGGACGACAGTTAGCAATCAGCCCCAGCATTTT	CASRTTVSNQPQHF
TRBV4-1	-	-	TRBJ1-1	TGCGCCAGCAGCCAAGGGGGGGAGGGCCCCCTCTTT	CASSQGGEGPLF
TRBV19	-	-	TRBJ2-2	TGTGCCAGTGGGGGCGGCGGGGGCCCCAGACCGAACACCGGGGAGCTGTTTTTT	CASGGGGGPRPNTGELFF
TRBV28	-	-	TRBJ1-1	TGTGCCAGCAGGTCGCCGGGCCAGGCGAACACTGAAGCTTTCTTT	CASRSPGQANTEAFF
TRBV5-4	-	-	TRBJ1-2	TGTGCCAGCAGCTTGGGAGGAGGCGGGAACTATGGCTACACCTTC	CASSLGGGGNYGYTF
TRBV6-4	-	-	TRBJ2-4	TGTGCCAGCAGTCCCCCCCGTGTGAGGGAGGCCAAAAACATTCAGTACTTC	CASSPPRVREAKNIQYF
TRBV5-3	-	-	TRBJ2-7	TGTGCCAGAAAACCCAAGGGCCGGACAGACCGGGAGCAGTACTTC	CARKPKGRTDREQYF
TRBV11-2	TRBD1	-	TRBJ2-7	TGTGCCAGCAGCTCAAACAGGGGAATAACCTACGAGCAGTACTTC	CASSSNRGITYEQYF
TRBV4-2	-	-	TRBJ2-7	TGTGCCAGCAGCCAAGATAAGGACGAGCAGTACTTC	CASSQDKDEQYF
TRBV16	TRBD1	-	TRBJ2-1	TGTGCCAGCAGCCAATCATCAGGGGGTCATTCCTACAATGAGCAGTTCTTC	CASSQSSGGHSYNEQFF
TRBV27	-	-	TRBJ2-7	TGTGCCAGCAGTTTCGGGGCAGAGACATACGAGCAGTACTTC	CASSFGAETYEQYF
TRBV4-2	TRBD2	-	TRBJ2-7	TGTGCCAGCAGCCAAATTTTGCTAGCGGGAAGCTACGAGCAGTACTTC	CASSQILLAGSYEQYF
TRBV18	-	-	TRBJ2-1	TGTGCCAGCTCACTGACACCGACAGCCCCTGAGCAGTTCTTC	CASSLTPTAPEQFF
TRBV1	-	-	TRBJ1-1	TGCACCAGCAGCCAAGGACATCATGAAGCTTTCTTT	CTSSQGHHEAFF
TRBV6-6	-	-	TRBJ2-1	TGTGCCAGCAGTTACCGACTAGTCAATGAGCAGTTCTTC	CASSYRLVNEQFF
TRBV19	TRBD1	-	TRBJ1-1	TGTGCCAGTAGAATAACGACAGGGGGCACTGAAGCTTTCTTT	CASRITTGGTEAFF
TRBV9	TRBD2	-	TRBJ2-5	TGTGCCAGCAGCGTAGGAGTAGGACTAGGCGGGGAGACCCAGTACTTC	CASSVGVGLGGETQYF
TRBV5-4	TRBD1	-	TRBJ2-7	TGTGCCAGCAGTCAGGGACAGGGGGCCTACGAGCAGTACTTC	CASSQGQGAYEQYF
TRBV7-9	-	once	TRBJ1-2	TGTGCCAGCAGCCAGAACAGTTTGTATGGCTACACCTTC	CASSQNSLYGYTF
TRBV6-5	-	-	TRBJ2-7	TGTGCCAGCAGTCCCCAAAGGGGATCCTACGAGCAGTACTTC	CASSPQRGSYEQYF
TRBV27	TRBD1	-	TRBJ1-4	TGTGCCAGCAGTCCACCACGCGGGGGGACAGGGGAGAAACTGTTTTTT	CASSPPRGGTGEKLFF
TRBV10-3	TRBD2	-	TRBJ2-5	TGTGCCATCAGCCCGGGGACTAGCTACCAAGAGACCCAGTACTTC	CAISPGTSYQETQYF
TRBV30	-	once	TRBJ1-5	TGTGCCTGGAGTGGGGCGGTCAATCAGCCCCAGCATTTT	CAWSGAVNQPQHF
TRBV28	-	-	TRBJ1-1	TGTGCCAGCACACGACCCCGGGGAGACACTGAAGCTTTCTTT	CASTRPRGDTEAFF